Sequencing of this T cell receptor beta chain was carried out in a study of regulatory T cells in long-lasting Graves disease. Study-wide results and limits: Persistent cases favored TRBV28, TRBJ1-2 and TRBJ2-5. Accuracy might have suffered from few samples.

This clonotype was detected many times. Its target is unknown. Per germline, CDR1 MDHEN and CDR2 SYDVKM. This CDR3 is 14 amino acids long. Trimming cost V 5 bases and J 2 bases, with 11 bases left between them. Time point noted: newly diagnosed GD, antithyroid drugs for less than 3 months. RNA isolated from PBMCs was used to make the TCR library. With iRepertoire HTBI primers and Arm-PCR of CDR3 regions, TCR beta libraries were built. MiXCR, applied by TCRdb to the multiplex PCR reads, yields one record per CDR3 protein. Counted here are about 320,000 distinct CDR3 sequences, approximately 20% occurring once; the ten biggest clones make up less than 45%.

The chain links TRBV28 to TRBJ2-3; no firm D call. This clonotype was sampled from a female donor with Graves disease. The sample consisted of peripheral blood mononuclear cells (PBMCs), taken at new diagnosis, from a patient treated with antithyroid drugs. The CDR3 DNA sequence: TGTGCCAGCAGTGTCTTTAGCTTCACAGATACGCAGTATTTT. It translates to CASSVFSFTDTQYF.